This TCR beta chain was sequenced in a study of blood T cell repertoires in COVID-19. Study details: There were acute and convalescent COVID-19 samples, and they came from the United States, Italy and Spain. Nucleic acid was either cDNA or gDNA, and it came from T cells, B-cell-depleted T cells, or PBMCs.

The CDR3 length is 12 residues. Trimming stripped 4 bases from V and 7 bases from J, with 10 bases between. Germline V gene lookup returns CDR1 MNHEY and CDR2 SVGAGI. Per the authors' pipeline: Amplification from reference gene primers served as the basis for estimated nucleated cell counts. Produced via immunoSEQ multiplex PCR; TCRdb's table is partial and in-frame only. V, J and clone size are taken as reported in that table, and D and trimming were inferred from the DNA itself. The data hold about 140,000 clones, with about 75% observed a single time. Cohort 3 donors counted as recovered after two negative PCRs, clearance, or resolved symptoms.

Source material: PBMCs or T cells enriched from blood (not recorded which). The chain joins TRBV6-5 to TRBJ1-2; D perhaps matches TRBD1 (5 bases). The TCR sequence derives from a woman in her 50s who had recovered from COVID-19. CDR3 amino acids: CASSSPGGGYTF. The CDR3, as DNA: TGTGCCAGCAGTTCCCCGGGGGGTGGCTACACCTTC.